A single sample gave rise to the 25 T cell receptor beta chains below, sequenced in a study of molecular identifiers for immune sequencing clone quantification. TCRdb reprocessed the PCR reads with MiXCR, giving one entry per CDR3 protein. The table shows a few hundred thousand distinct CDR3 sequences, with roughly a quarter occurring only once. The sequencing input was naive CD8+ T cells from blood, with Jurkat cell RNA spiked in. Indicated subset: FACS-sorted CD8+CD4-CCR7+CD45RA+ naive T cells. Receptors were obtained from a human donor in good health. Some libraries in this study had Jurkat cell RNA spiked in.

To note about this clonotype: Just one base apart from a much larger clone, this may be a read error. The CDR3 loop reads CASSPELAGGAYAQYF. The CDR3 DNA sequence: TGTGCCAGCAGCCCTGAACTAGCGGGGGGCGCCTACGCGCAGTACTTC. This chain joins TRBV6-2 or TRBV6-3 and TRBJ2-7, with 12 bases that match TRBD2. CDR3 length equals 16 residues. From germline, CDR1 is MNHEY and CDR2 SVGEGT.

This clonotype occurred once. The gene calls are TRBV28 and TRBJ2-1; tentatively, D is TRBD1 (6 bases). Trimming took 5 bases from V and 10 from J, leaving 18 bases between them. CDR3 length: 14 residues. CDR1 is MDHEN and CDR2 is SYDVKM in the germline V gene. The CDR3 nucleotides are TGTGCCAGCAGTCCCGGGACACTGGTTAGGGAGCAGTTCTTC. Translating gives CASSPGTLVREQFF.

This clonotype showed up many times. The V and J genes are TRBV4-1 and TRBJ1-5, with no clear D. The germline V gene has CDR1 MGHRA and CDR2 YSYEKL. V was shortened by 2 bases and J by 9 bases, with 17 bases between the two germline ends. The CDR3 spans 15 residues. The CDR3 loop is CASSQRGGLEWPQHF. CDR3 DNA: TGCGCCAGCAGCCAAAGAGGAGGGTTAGAATGGCCCCAGCATTTT.

About this clonotype: A read error is possible here, since a much larger clone lies one base away. V and J are TRBV6-2 or TRBV6-3 and TRBJ1-1, with D unresolved. Germline V gene sequence: CDR1 MNHEY, CDR2 SVGEGT. The CDR3 contains 12 residues. V was cut by 10 bases and J by 6 bases, with 15 bases left in between. CDR3 sequence: CANSQQSPEAFF. In DNA, the CDR3 is TGTGCCAACAGCCAACAGAGTCCTGAAGCTTTCTTT.

This clonotype was counted many times. The chain has TRBV29-1 and TRBJ1-2; a possible D gene is TRBD1 (5 bases). Trimming stripped 4 bases from V and 6 bases from J, with 18 bases between. The CDR3 length is 14 residues. Germline-derived CDR1 and CDR2 are SQVTM and ANQGSEA. The CDR3 nucleotides are TGCAGCGTTGTCTTGAGGGGCCTTGGCCATGGCTACACCTTC. This sequence encodes CSVVLRGLGHGYTF.

The gene calls are TRBV20-1 and TRBJ2-7; a possible D gene is TRBD2 (6 bases). Per germline, CDR1 DFQATT and CDR2 SNEGSKA (reference sequence). This CDR3 comprises 14 residues. V lost 1 base, J lost 0 bases, and 10 bases lay in between. In nucleotides, the CDR3 is TGCAGTGCTAGAGGGAGGGTTAGCTCCTACGAGCAGTACTTC. Its translation is CSARGRVSSYEQYF.

Concerning this clonotype itself: This may arise from a read error, as a much more abundant clone is one base away. The chain is built from TRBV4-1 and TRBJ2-7, with D unresolved. CDR1 and CDR2 from the germline V gene are MGHRA and YSYEKL. CDR3 length: 13 amino acids. This CDR3 is CASGQATSYEQYF. The DNA of the CDR3 is TGCGCCAGCGGCCAAGCCACGTCCTACGAGCAGTACTTC.

The rearrangement joins TRBV7-2 to TRBJ2-7; 8 bases align to TRBD2. Germline assignment: CDR1 SGHTA and CDR2 FQGNSA. V gave up 8 bases and J gave up 5 bases; unmatched junction bases: 11. CDR3 size: 14 residues. The CDR3 DNA reads TGTGCCAGCCAACAAGCGGGAGAGTCGCACGAGCAGTACTTC. It yields the protein CASQQAGESHEQYF.

In regard to this clonotype: A much larger clonotype is one base distant, so this may be a read error. Lacking the conserved final phenylalanine or tryptophan, this CDR3 likely reflects a read error. The chain joins TRBV4-3 to TRBJ1-4; D call uncertain. Germline-derived CDR1 and CDR2 are LGHNA and YSLEER. The V gene lost 0 bases and the J gene lost 0 bases, with 2 bases spanning the gap. This CDR3 has 14 amino acids. DNA for the CDR3: TGCGCCAGCAGCCAAGATTCAACTAATGAAAAACTGTTTTCT. Translation: CASSQDSTNEKLFS.

This clonotype has at least ten counts. The rearrangement joins TRBV28 to TRBJ1-2, with 7 bases aligning to TRBD1. Per the germline V gene, CDR1 is MDHEN and CDR2 is SYDVKM. CDR3 length: 12 residues. V dropped 8 bases and J dropped 5; count of bases not matched to a gene: 5. Written as DNA, the CDR3 is TGTGCCAGCTGGGACAGTACTTATGGCTACACCTTC. It translates to CASWDSTYGYTF.

In its sample, this clonotype was seen many times. The CDR3 region has the DNA TGTGCCACCAGTGATTTAGAGCAGAACACCGGGGAGCTGTTTTTT. This gives the protein CATSDLEQNTGELFF. V usage is TRBV24-1 and J usage is TRBJ2-2; D uncertain. V was shortened by 1 base and J by 1 base, with 6 bases between the two germline ends. Germline CDR1 and CDR2: KGHDR and SFDVKD. The CDR3 loop spans 15 amino acids.

In the case of this clonotype: This could be a read error, since a much larger clone is one nucleotide away. The chain employs TRBV7-3 and TRBJ2-3, with D maybe TRBD2 (6 bases). CDR1 is SGHTA, CDR2 FQGTGA, per germline. V was cut by 4 bases and J by 4 bases, with 15 bases left in between. The CDR3 spans 15 residues. The CDR3 sequence: CASSSMGGVADTQYF. In nucleotides, the CDR3 is TGTGCCAGCAGCTCAATGGGGGGAGTCGCAGATACGCAGTATTTT.

This clonotype has ten or more counts. This chain connects TRBV20-1 to TRBJ2-7, with a weak D call TRBD2 (5 bases). Germline V gene data show CDR1 as DFQATT and CDR2 as SNEGSKA (reference sequence). Between the trimmed V and J ends, which lost 3 bases and 3 bases, there was a span of 15 bases. The CDR3 contains 14 residues. This chain's CDR3 is CSASIPSTLYEQYF. The CDR3 DNA sequence: TGCAGTGCTAGTATTCCTAGCACCCTCTACGAGCAGTACTTC.

This clonotype has at least ten counts. The V call is TRBV7-2, the J call TRBJ2-7; 10 bases align to TRBD2. The CDR3 totals 13 residues. Germline CDR1 SGHTA, CDR2 FQGNSA. V lost 3 bases, J lost 6 bases, and 2 bases stayed unmatched. The DNA of the CDR3 is TGTGCCAGCAGCTTCTCTAGCGGGAGCGAGCAGTACTTC. This translates into CASSFSSGSEQYF.

The sample holds a few counts of this clonotype. The chain has TRBV6-6 and TRBJ2-7; D call uncertain. CDR3 length: 17 amino acids. V was shortened by 0 bases and J by 0 bases, with 15 bases between the two germline ends. CDR1 is MNHNY and CDR2 is SVGAGI in the germline V gene (reference sequence). The CDR3: CASSYSILGPNSYEQYF. The CDR3 region has the DNA TGTGCCAGCAGTTACTCGATACTGGGCCCAAACTCCTACGAGCAGTACTTC.

For this clonotype: A much bigger clone sits one base away, suggesting this may be a read error. The CDR3 here is CASTAGGATDTQYF. The DNA for the CDR3 is TGTGCCAGCACCGCAGGGGGGGCCACAGATACGCAGTATTTT. V is TRBV9 and J is TRBJ2-3; D is tentatively TRBD1 or TRBD2 (7 bases each). Trimming removed 6 bases from V and 2 bases from J, with 13 bases in between. Germline assignment: CDR1 SGDLS and CDR2 YYNGEE. The CDR3 is 14 amino acids.

The V and J genes are TRBV6-2 or TRBV6-3 and TRBJ2-5, with D unclear. Germline CDR1 MNHEY, CDR2 SVGEGT. Trimming shortened V by 7 bases and J by 2 bases, and 11 bases separated the two germline ends. The CDR3 consists of 13 residues. The CDR3 is CASTPEVQETQYF. The CDR3 DNA follows: TGTGCCAGCACCCCAGAAGTACAAGAGACCCAGTACTTC.

J is TRBJ1-5 and V is TRBV2, with D maybe TRBD1 (5 bases). V lost 9 bases and J lost 8, with 17 bases in between. CDR1 SNHLY and CDR2 FYNNEI come from the germline V gene. CDR3 length: 13 residues. CDR3 bases: TGTGCCAGTAAGGATCAGGGCGCGGAGCCCCAGCATTTT. Its protein product is CASKDQGAEPQHF.

The chain recombines TRBV2 with TRBJ2-1; unclear D gene. This CDR3 contains 14 residues. Germline V gene lookup returns CDR1 SNHLY and CDR2 FYNNEI. V was pared by 1 base and J by 4 bases, with 8 bases between. CDR3 protein: CASSEGFRYNEQFF. DNA of the CDR3: TGTGCCAGCAGTGAAGGGTTCCGGTACAATGAGCAGTTCTTC.

This clonotype was recorded a few times. This rearrangement joins TRBV4-2 to TRBJ2-7, with 10 bases identical to TRBD2. Germline CDR1 and CDR2: LGHNA and YNFKEQ. J gave up 3 bases and V 3 bases, and 5 bases lay outside the gene matches. This CDR3 contains 15 residues. The CDR3 spells CASSQITSGVYEQYF. CDR3 nucleotide sequence: TGTGCCAGCAGCCAGATAACTAGCGGGGTCTACGAGCAGTACTTC.

The gene calls are TRBV4-1 and TRBJ2-5, with 13 bases that match TRBD2. Unmatched junction bases numbered 14, after V lost 4 bases and J lost 6 bases. This CDR3 contains 18 residues. Germline CDR1 and CDR2: MGHRA and YSYEKL. The CDR3 bases are TGCGCCAGCAGCCCACTAGCGGGGGGGCTGGATTTCGTCCAGACCCAGTACTTC. Translated: CASSPLAGGLDFVQTQYF.

This clonotype came up many times. CDR3 amino acids: CASSSISSRPDTQYF. CDR3 sequence (DNA): TGTGCCAGCAGTTCCATTTCTAGCCGCCCAGATACGCAGTATTTT. V usage is TRBV28 and J usage is TRBJ2-3; perhaps TRBD2 as D (5 bases). The germline V gene encodes CDR1 MDHEN and CDR2 SYDVKM. The CDR3 extends over 15 amino acids. V dropped 4 bases and J dropped 4 bases, with 15 bases sitting between them.

This clonotype was picked up many times. The V and J genes are TRBV7-8 and TRBJ1-6, with 12 bases identical to TRBD1. V gave up 5 bases and J gave up 9 bases; unmatched junction bases: 5. The CDR3 sequence is 15 residues long. Looked up from germline, CDR1 is SGHVS and CDR2 is FQNEAQ. The CDR3 spells CASSAGQGAGSPLHF. CDR3 sequence (DNA): TGTGCCAGCAGCGCGGGACAGGGGGCCGGTTCACCCCTCCACTTT. The full variable domain, in which reference TRBV7-8 and TRBJ1-6 provide the parts outside the CDR3, is GAGVSQSPRYKVAKRGQDVALRCDPISGHVSLFWYQQALGQGPEFLTYFQNEAQLDKSGLPSDRFFAERPEGSVSTLKIQRTQQEDSAVYLCASSAGQGAGSPLHFGNGTRLTVT.

In the case of this clonotype: Given a much more abundant clone one base away, this may be a read error. The V and J genes are TRBV7-2 and TRBJ2-4; TRBD1 or TRBD2 may be the D gene (5 bases each). CDR1 is SGHTA, CDR2 FQGNSA, per germline. The CDR3 has 16 residues. The CDR3 bases are TGTGCCAGCAGCGGGCGTAGGGACCTAGCCAAAAACATTCGGTACTTC. This codes for CASSGRRDLAKNIRYF.

This clonotype has more than one count but fewer than ten. J is TRBJ2-1 and V is TRBV25-1; D remains unclear. CDR1 and CDR2 (germline): MGHDK, SYGVNS. The CDR3 runs 12 residues. Trimming took off 6 bases at V and 9 bases at J, with 12 bases between the two ends. The CDR3: CASSLTLSEQFF. The CDR3 region has the DNA TGTGCCAGCAGCCTAACCCTCAGTGAGCAGTTCTTC.